The rows below give T cell receptor beta chains drawn from one sample of a study of cytomegalovirus exposure and HLA in healthy donors. Assay used: immunoSEQ multiplex PCR; TCRdb lists only in-frame clones, some missing. The sample has about 210,000 clones, approximately 80% seen once. Sequenced material: PBMCs. Receptors were obtained from a man aged 30 to 39 in good health and CMV-seronegative. Each CDR3 is given without its conserved first and last residue. The D gene is left open where the match is weak.

V gene	D gene	J gene	CDR3 protein
TRBV6-1	.	TRBJ2-2	ATRQTGWRAGELF
TRBV5-1	.	TRBJ2-7	ASRKGGDRSYEQY
TRBV7-2	.	TRBJ2-7	ASSPPLMRVSHEQY
TRBV19	.	TRBJ1-3	AAGKNSGNTIY
TRBV6-5	TRBD1	TRBJ1-1	ASSPWDRRNTEAF
TRBV7-2	TRBD1	TRBJ2-1	ASSLARTGHNEQF
TRBV29-1	.	TRBJ2-7	SATGKISYEQY
TRBV5-1	TRBD2	TRBJ2-5	ASSLVPERGGGETQY
TRBV27	.	TRBJ1-1	ASSLSAPSNEAF
TRBV29-1	TRBD2	TRBJ2-1	SAGGSSYNEQF
TRBV28	.	TRBJ1-6	ASSSGQGYNSPLH
TRBV9	.	TRBJ1-2	ARLSYGYT
TRBV10-3	.	TRBJ1-2	AISGVRRQDNYGYT
TRBV9	.	TRBJ2-1	ASSVGGFGEQF
TRBV29-1	TRBD1	TRBJ2-3	SVDGAGGGTDTQY
TRBV5-6	.	TRBJ1-2	ASSFYDRPIGYT
TRBV28	.	TRBJ1-3	AVGGNTIY
TRBV18	TRBD1	TRBJ1-4	ASSPKKGTGHPTNEKLF
TRBV6-5	.	TRBJ1-3	ASSLLRGSSGNTIY
TRBV2	.	TRBJ1-2	ASSGDRINYGYT
TRBV27	TRBD1	TRBJ2-2	ASSGDRGGTGELF
TRBV2	.	TRBJ1-3	ASMRKRGTIY
TRBV9	TRBD1	TRBJ2-5	ASSVRTGPGETQY
TRBV6-1	.	TRBJ1-6	ASSEGNAASPLH
TRBV9	.	TRBJ2-1	ASSRDTYNEQF
TRBV27	TRBD1	TRBJ2-1	ASSLRGQVYNEQF
TRBV6-5	TRBD1	TRBJ2-7	ASRTGTGLSYEQY
TRBV11-3	TRBD1	TRBJ2-7	ASSLGQGEAYEQY
TRBV7-2	TRBD1	TRBJ2-7	ASSYSTGAYEQY